This T cell receptor beta chain was sequenced for a study of cytotoxic CD8 clonotypes in ibrutinib-treated CLL (dated by TCRdb to the early 2020s). The study in broad terms: The cohort included about 15 treatment-naive and approximately twelve relapsed/refractory patients; about 18 were IGHV unmutated. Partial responses were observed in approximately 24 patients and complete responses in 2; after a median follow-up of 68 months, remission was maintained in approximately 14 patients and progression was observed in some 12. The response samples were drawn at a median of roughly twelve months into treatment, with a range of roughly 6 to 40 months. On average, each sample had 255,043 productive templates and about 89,000 productive rearrangements. Of the approximately 90 people in the trial, approximately 28 had longitudinal samples available. Cryopreserved peripheral blood mononuclear cells were obtained prior to treatment, at the time of response, and at either disease progression or sustained remission. Every remission and progressive disease sample was obtained while ibrutinib was still being received by the patients. Points the paper makes about the study in general: An increase in clonality was observed at ibrutinib response, with clonality remaining stable during sustained remission and falling back toward baseline at progression. Sustained-remission and progressing patients did not have matched sampling times, and lymph node repertoires were not examined. Public clonotypes were rare and either contracted or stayed stable during treatment, and the rise in clonality at ibrutinib response reflected the expansion of private clonotypes. Baseline clonality exceeded that of age-matched healthy donors and correlated strongly with circulating CD8+ T-cell counts.

A remark on this clone: The target of this receptor is not known. There are no base qualities to consult, and no much larger clone falls within one base.

The time point label, read with the paper, signifies: 12 months on ibrutinib. For TCR beta library preparation, 2 to 2.5 micrograms of genomic DNA were isolated from cryopreserved PBMCs. Longitudinal blood samples from CLL patients receiving ibrutinib monotherapy were subjected to high-throughput TCR beta sequencing. The patients were enrolled in a single-center, open-label phase 2 trial of ibrutinib monotherapy. The goal of deep resolution MiSeq sequencing was a depth between 1 in 1 million and 1 in 200,000 T cells, and coverage averaged 10x per clonotype. The immunoSEQ hsTCRB Kit was used to generate the TCR beta libraries. From the authors' description of their analysis: The data were analyzed with ImmunoSEQ Analyzer and ImmunoSEQ Data Assistant, and V, D and J gene assignments followed IMGT definitions. Clonality, which ranges from 0 to 1, was calculated by subtracting the normalized Shannon entropy of productive rearrangement frequencies from one. Only overrepresented clonotypes making up at least 0.05% of the repertoire of each patient were included in the public clonotype analysis. Around 13 age-matched healthy donor repertoires from immuneACCESS were used as controls for clonality. The table was pulled from immuneACCESS by TCRdb, which kept in-frame rearrangements only. Such tables lose some clones; where checked, under half of the loss comes from unresolved V genes, and the rest has no known cause. V and J calls and clone size are copied from that table; D and trimming were computed from the DNA. Within this sample are 15,000 or so clones, with around two thirds of them counted one time only. Roughly 25% of the sample belongs to the ten largest clones.

The input for sequencing was PBMCs, taken after 12 months of ibrutinib treatment. This TCR derives from a human donor with chronic lymphocytic leukemia.

CDR3 reads: CASGQGGNTGELFF. In nucleotides, the sequence is TGTGCCAGTGGACAGGGGGGCAACACCGGGGAGCTGTTTTTT. Here the chain combines TRBV19 and TRBJ2-2; 10 bases in between match TRBD1. Reading from cysteine to phenylalanine, the CDR3 counts 14 amino acids. Only the CDR3 DNA stays, 42 bases, in frame from base 1. The germline V and J ends show losses of 8 bases and 2 bases respectively, and no gene match explains 2 bases of the junction. Based on the germline V gene (reference sequence), the CDR1 and CDR2 sequences are LNHDA and SQIVND.